Below are 29 T cell receptor beta chains sequenced from a single sample in a study of T cell clonality in common variable immunodeficiency. Clones were sequenced by immunoSEQ multiplex PCR, and TCRdb holds only the in-frame ones, with some missing. The sample shows 40,000 to 45,000 clones, none of them appearing just once. Input material: peripheral blood mononuclear cells. These TCRs come from a person between 18 and 75 years old in good health.

This clone came up a few times. The CDR3 is cut off 3 residues early in the read; its end comes from the germline J gene. The gene calls are TRBV7-2 and TRBJ1-2; TRBD1 aligns across 8 bases. Germline V CDR1 and CDR2: SGHTA, FQGNSA. The CDR3 consists of 15 residues. CDR3 DNA (partial): TGTGCCAGCAGCCCCCGGACAGGGAGCACAGATACC. It specifies CASSPRTGSTDT. The entire CDR3 protein reads CASSPRTGSTDTYTF.

This clone came up many times. The read falls 3 residues short of the CDR3 end, and the missing part is taken from the germline J gene. V and J are TRBV2 and TRBJ2-5; D might be TRBD2 (5 bases). CDR1 and CDR2 from the germline V gene are SNHLY and FYNNEI. There are 14 residues in the CDR3. V shed 7 bases and J shed 3 bases, with 15 bases lying between them. Incomplete CDR3 DNA: TGTGCCAGCAAAACCCCTTCGGGGAAAGAGACC. The encoded protein is CASKTPSGKET. The whole CDR3 sequence reads CASKTPSGKETQYF.

In this sample, this clone turned up a few times. The CDR3 end is not reached by the read, which stops 3 residues before it; the germline J gene fills it in. V gene TRBV25-1 combines with J gene TRBJ2-2, with 9 bases identical to TRBD2. V trimming: 1 base; J trimming: 3 bases; junction bases outside the gene matches: 0. The CDR3 runs to 15 residues. Germline loops: CDR1 MGHDK, CDR2 SYGVNS. CDR3 DNA (partial): TGTGCCAGCAGTGAATTAGCGGGAGACACCGGGGAG. It codes for CASSELAGDTGE. The entire CDR3 protein is CASSELAGDTGELFF.

There are many counts of this clone. The sequenced fragment ends 3 residues before the CDR3 boundary, so the rest is inferred from the germline J gene. The chain employs TRBV27 and TRBJ1-2, with D possibly being TRBD1 (5 bases). The CDR3 is 14 residues long. Trimming took 6 bases from V and 4 from J, leaving 15 bases between them. Germline loops: CDR1 MNHEY, CDR2 SMNVEV (reference sequence). Partial CDR3 DNA: TGTGCCAGCAGGCCAGGGTTGTTGATCTATGGC. It is translated as CASRPGLLIYG. The entire CDR3 sequence reads CASRPGLLIYGYTF.

Only a few counts were recorded for this clone. Coverage ceases 3 residues before the CDR3 finishes, and the germline J gene fills in the end. The gene calls are TRBV5-1 and TRBJ2-3; 7 bases line up with TRBD1. The germline V gene encodes CDR1 SGHRS and CDR2 YFSETQ. This CDR3 spans 16 amino acids. Incomplete CDR3 DNA: TGCGCCACCACCTCTGGACCCACAGGGGACCAAGAGACG. Protein product: CATTSGPTGDQET. The whole CDR3 protein reads CATTSGPTGDQETQYF.

This clone was observed many times. CDR3 DNA (partial): TGTGCCAGCAGACCGCTAGCGGGAGGCACAGATACG. This encodes CASRPLAGGTDT. The complete CDR3 reads CASRPLAGGTDTQYF. The chain joins TRBV7-2 to TRBJ2-3; 10 bases map to TRBD2. The read stops 3 residues short of the end of the CDR3; the missing end is completed from the germline J gene. V lost 6 bases to trimming and J lost 1 base; unmatched junction nucleotides: 4. Germline V gene sequence: CDR1 SGHTA, CDR2 FQGNSA. The CDR3 loop spans 15 amino acids.

In this sample, this clone turned up many times. The CDR3 goes on 3 residues after the read ends, and that part is filled in from the germline J gene. The J gene is TRBJ2-3, the V gene TRBV5-1; no clear D gene. Trimming stripped 4 bases from V and 2 bases from J, with 14 bases between. Germline assignment: CDR1 SGHRS and CDR2 YFSETQ. The CDR3 consists of 15 residues. The chain's CDR3 is CASSPNTVTTDTQYF. The sequenced CDR3 bases are TGCGCCAGCAGCCCTAACACAGTAACCACAGATACG. The full variable domain, in which reference TRBV5-1 and TRBJ2-3 provide the parts outside the CDR3, is KAGVTQTPRYLIKTRGQQVTLSCSPISGHRSVSWYQQTPGQGLQFLFEYFSETQRNKGNFPGRFSGRQFSNSRSEMNVSTLELGDSALYLCASSPNTVTTDTQYFGPGTRLTVL.

CDR3: CASSEAGLTVYEQYF. CDR3 DNA (partial): TGTGCCAGCAGTGAAGCGGGGCTCACGGTCTACGAG. The J gene is TRBJ2-7, the V gene TRBV2; tentatively, D is TRBD1 (5 bases). The CDR3 end falls 3 residues outside the read, so it is completed with the germline J gene. Trimming cost V 0 bases and J 3 bases, with 12 bases left between them. The CDR3 spans 15 residues. Germline loops: CDR1 SNHLY, CDR2 FYNNEI.

Ten or more counts support this clone. The CDR3 end falls 3 residues outside the read, so it is completed with the germline J gene. The V gene is TRBV20-1, the J gene TRBJ2-7; 10 bases match TRBD1. Germline V gene lookup returns CDR1 DFQATT and CDR2 SNEGSKA (reference sequence). Trimming removed 3 bases from V and 5 bases from J; junction bases left unmatched: 4. The CDR3 spans 13 residues. The sequenced part of the CDR3 DNA is TGCAGTGCTAGGACAGGGGGCGGCCACGAG. Its protein is CSARTGGGHE. From start to end, the CDR3 is CSARTGGGHEQYF.

A note on this clone: The CDR3 extends 3 residues past the end of the read, so its final part is completed from the germline J gene. The chain combines TRBV6-4 with TRBJ2-3; 8 positions agree with TRBD2. Looked up from germline, CDR1 is MRHNA and CDR2 is SNTAGT. Trimming cost V 2 bases and J 4 bases; bases outside gene matches: 5. CDR3 size: 15 residues. CDR3 loop: CASSDPGLGADTQYF. The part of the CDR3 DNA that was read is TGTGCCAGCAGTGACCCGGGACTAGGGGCAGATACG.

This clone was recorded at least ten times. The sequenced fragment ends 3 residues before the CDR3 boundary, so the rest is inferred from the germline J gene. The rearrangement links TRBV7-3 to TRBJ2-1, with 9 bases lining up with TRBD1. Per the germline V gene, CDR1 is SGHTA and CDR2 is FQGTGA. V lost 5 bases to trimming and J lost 9 bases; unmatched junction nucleotides: 8. This CDR3 comprises 14 residues. The CDR3 reads CASSPPGQGVEQFF. CDR3 DNA, as far as it was read: TGTGCCAGCAGCCCTCCGGGACAGGGAGTTGAG.

There are a few counts of this clone. The sequence runs out 3 residues before the end of the CDR3; the remainder is reconstructed from the germline J gene. This chain uses TRBV30 with TRBJ2-3, with D possibly matching TRBD2 (5 bases). The CDR3 runs 13 residues. Germline CDR1 is GTSNPN and CDR2 is SVGIG (reference sequence). The sequenced part of the CDR3 DNA is TGTGCCTGGAACCCGACCCGGGGAGAGACG. It is translated as CAWNPTRGET. The complete CDR3 protein is CAWNPTRGETQYF.

This clone was counted at least ten times. The CDR3 end is not reached by the read, which stops 3 residues before it; the germline J gene fills it in. The rearrangement links TRBV20-1 to TRBJ2-3, with 9 bases aligning to TRBD2. Germline loops: CDR1 DFQATT, CDR2 SNEGSKA (reference sequence). The CDR3 totals 15 residues. V lost 2 bases and J lost 1; bases outside the gene matches: 4. Here the CDR3 reads CSARPTSGRTDTQYF. The CDR3 DNA, read in part, is TGCAGTGCTAGACCGACTAGCGGCCGCACAGATACG.

This clone was seen at least ten times. The sequenced fragment ends 3 residues before the CDR3 boundary, so the rest is inferred from the germline J gene. The rearrangement links TRBV20-1 to TRBJ2-7, with 10 bases fitting TRBD2. Germline loops: CDR1 DFQATT, CDR2 SNEGSKA (reference sequence). The V gene end was trimmed by 3 bases and the J gene end by 5 bases; junction bases not matched to a gene: 7. The CDR3 spans 14 residues. The CDR3 bases that were read are TGCAGTGCTAGTCCGGGACTAGCGAACCACGAG. This encodes CSASPGLANHE. The whole CDR3 sequence is CSASPGLANHEQYF.

This clone was counted at least ten times. The read comes to an end 3 residues before the CDR3 does, leaving the germline J gene to fill in the end. The V call is TRBV2, the J call TRBJ2-5, with TRBD1 matching over 7 bases. The ends lost 6 bases at V and 4 bases at J; junction bases unmatched: 11. This CDR3 comprises 15 residues. Germline V gives CDR1 SNHLY, CDR2 FYNNEI. This chain's CDR3 is CASRGTVHYRETQYF. The sequenced CDR3 bases are TGTGCCAGCAGAGGGACAGTCCACTACCGAGAGACC.

This clone was recorded many times. The CDR3 end falls 3 residues outside the read, so it is completed with the germline J gene. The chain couples TRBV30 to TRBJ2-7; 7 nucleotides agree with TRBD1. Per germline, CDR1 GTSNPN and CDR2 SVGIG (reference sequence). This CDR3 contains 13 residues. J was trimmed by 0 bases and V by 1 base; bases with no gene match: 0. The covered CDR3 bases are TGTGCCTGGAGTGCAGGGGGCTCCTACGAG. Its translation is CAWSAGGSYE. The complete CDR3 protein is CAWSAGGSYEQYF. Looking up the rest from reference TRBV30 and TRBJ2-7 gives the full variable domain: SQTIHQWPATLVQPVGSPLSLECTVEGTSNPNLYWYRQAAGRGLQLLFYSVGIGQISSEVPQNLSASRPQDRQFILSSKKLLLSDSGFYLCAWSAGGSYEQYFGPGTRLTVT.

This clone was seen at least ten times. The read stops 3 residues short of the end of the CDR3; the missing end is completed from the germline J gene. V gene TRBV12-3 or TRBV12-4 combines with J gene TRBJ2-7, with 8 bases lining up with TRBD2. CDR3 length: 14 amino acids. V was clipped by 3 bases and J by 4 bases; unmatched bases: 5. The DNA read from the CDR3 is TGTGCCAGCAGTTTGACTAGCGTCATTTACGAG. Its protein product is CASSLTSVIYE. The CDR3 reads in full as CASSLTSVIYEQYF.

There are many counts of this clone. The CDR3 end lies 3 residues beyond the end of the read and is filled in from the germline J gene. The genes are TRBV20-1 and TRBJ1-2; no definite D call. This CDR3 comprises 14 residues. The germline CDR1 and CDR2 sequences are DFQATT and SNEGSKA (reference sequence). V was trimmed by 0 bases and J by 0 bases, leaving 8 bases between them. The covered CDR3 bases are TGCAGTGCTAGAGACAGAGGTACTAACTATGGC. It specifies CSARDRGTNYG. From start to end, the CDR3 is CSARDRGTNYGYTF.

This clone was recorded many times. The CDR3 end is not reached by the read, which stops 3 residues before it; the germline J gene fills it in. The gene calls are TRBV29-1 and TRBJ2-7; maybe TRBD1 (5 bases). Trimming left V 6 bases short and J 0 bases short, with 12 bases between. The CDR3 extends over 13 amino acids. Germline loops: CDR1 SQVTM, CDR2 ANQGSEA. CDR3 DNA, as far as it was read: TGCAGCGTCGTGAGTGGGGCCTCCTACGAG. It encodes CSVVSGASYE. The whole CDR3 protein is CSVVSGASYEQYF.

This clone has ten or more counts. The read terminates 3 residues before the CDR3 end, so the remaining end is supplied by the germline J gene. This chain uses TRBV7-2 with TRBJ1-2; 9 nucleotides agree with TRBD1. V shed 5 bases, J shed 4 bases, and the junction held 8 bases outside the gene matches. The CDR3 is 15 residues long. Germline V lookup: CDR1 SGHTA, CDR2 FQGNSA. The CDR3 DNA, read in part, is TGTGCCAGCAGCCCCGACAGGGGGGCTGCCTATGGC. Translating gives CASSPDRGAAYG. The full CDR3 reads CASSPDRGAAYGYTF.

This clone has ten or more counts. From the germline J gene comes the end of the CDR3, since the read stops 3 residues before it. The chain uses TRBV11-2 and TRBJ2-1; 7 positions match TRBD1. The CDR3 covers 15 residues. J lost 0 bases, V lost 3 bases, and 2 bases had no gene match. The germline gives CDR1 SGHAT, CDR2 FQNNGV. The CDR3 sequence is CASSLDRSSYNEQFF. The CDR3 DNA, read in part, is TGTGCCAGCAGCTTGGACAGGAGCTCCTACAATGAG. The entire variable domain, with the rest obtained from reference TRBV11-2 and TRBJ2-1, is as follows: EAGVAQSPRYKIIEKRQSVAFWCNPISGHATLYWYQQILGQGPKLLIQFQNNGVVDDSQLPKDRFSAERLKGVDSTLKIQPAKLEDSAVYLCASSLDRSSYNEQFFGPGTRLTVL.

This clone was found many times. The CDR3 goes on 3 residues after the read ends, and that part is filled in from the germline J gene. V and J are TRBV7-9 and TRBJ2-7; TRBD1 aligns across 7 bases. V lost 1 base to trimming and J lost 6 bases; unmatched junction nucleotides: 6. CDR1 is SEHNR and CDR2 is FQNEAQ in the germline V gene (reference sequence). CDR3 length equals 14 residues. CDR3 amino acids: CASSLEATGAEQYF. The CDR3 DNA, read in part, is TGTGCCAGCAGCTTAGAAGCCACAGGGGCCGAG. Full variable domain (missing parts from reference TRBV7-9 and TRBJ2-7): DTGVSQNPRHKITKRGQNVTFRCDPISEHNRLYWYRQTLGQGPEFLTYFQNEAQLEKSRLLSDRFSAERPKGSFSTLEIQRTEQGDSAMYLCASSLEATGAEQYFGPGTRLTVT.

This clone was picked up many times. The read ends 3 residues early relative to the CDR3; the germline J gene fills the gap. The chain links TRBV18 to TRBJ2-5, with 8 bases matching TRBD2. The length of the CDR3 is 15 residues. Germline V gene data show CDR1 as KGHSH and CDR2 as LQKENI. The trim removed 0 bases at V and 4 bases at J, leaving 4 bases unmatched. The CDR3 loop is CASSPPVRGGETQYF. CDR3 DNA (partial): TGTGCCAGCTCACCACCTGTACGGGGGGGAGAGACC.

This clone was seen ten or more times. The sequenced fragment ends 3 residues before the CDR3 boundary, so the rest is inferred from the germline J gene. V usage is TRBV19 and J usage is TRBJ2-1, with 13 bases lining up with TRBD2. J was trimmed by 0 bases and V by 9 bases; bases with no gene match: 11. The CDR3 has 18 amino acids. Germline-derived CDR1 and CDR2 are LNHDA and SQIVND (reference sequence). The CDR3 sequence: CASQGGGLAGSSYNEQFF. CDR3 bases read: TGTGCCAGCCAAGGGGGGGGACTAGCGGGAAGCTCCTACAATGAG.

This clone has a count of ten or more. The read is 3 residues too short to cover the CDR3 end, so that end is filled in from the germline J gene. The J gene is TRBJ2-2, the V gene TRBV7-9; 7 bases align to TRBD1. Germline CDR1 is SEHNR and CDR2 is FQNEAQ (reference sequence). The J segment lost 3 bases and the V segment lost 1 base, leaving 2 bases of the junction unmatched. The length of the CDR3 is 15 residues. CDR3 in amino acids: CASSLVRGHTGELFF. The CDR3 bases that were read are TGTGCCAGCAGCTTAGTAAGGGGGCACACCGGGGAG.

This clone was seen ten or more times. The read is 3 residues too short to cover the CDR3 end, so that end is filled in from the germline J gene. The chain recombines TRBV5-6 with TRBJ1-4; D gene ambiguous. Trimming pared 0 bases from V and 5 bases from J, leaving 11 bases between. Germline assignment: CDR1 SGHDT and CDR2 YYEEEE. The CDR3 is 15 amino acids. CDR3 DNA, as far as it was read: TGTGCCAGCAGCTTGGGGCGGATGGAAAATGAAAAA. Protein: CASSLGRMENEK. Given in full, the CDR3 is CASSLGRMENEKLFF.

This clone has at least ten counts. With the read ending 3 residues before the CDR3 end, the germline J gene is used to fill in that end. The chain uses TRBV5-1 and TRBJ1-1, with D possibly TRBD1 on 6 matching bases. This CDR3 contains 14 residues. CDR1 is SGHRS and CDR2 is YFSETQ in the germline V gene. The ends were cut back, 3 bases at V and 2 bases at J, with 11 bases in the middle. Partial CDR3 DNA: TGCGCCAGCAGCTCCGGACAGCCCAACACTGAA. It specifies CASSSGQPNTE. The full CDR3 is CASSSGQPNTEAFF.

This clone has at least ten counts. Incomplete CDR3 DNA: TGTGCCAGCAGCGGGGGGGGTCCATACAATGAG. Its translation: CASSGGGPYNE. The CDR3 as a whole reads CASSGGGPYNEQFF. This chain connects TRBV7-3 to TRBJ2-1, with 7 bases fitting TRBD2. The read finishes 3 residues shy of the CDR3 end, and the germline J gene is used to complete it. This CDR3 is 14 amino acids long. CDR1 and CDR2 from the germline V gene are SGHTA and FQGTGA. The J segment lost 4 bases and the V segment lost 5 bases, leaving 5 bases of the junction unmatched.

This clone has a count of ten or more. From the germline J gene comes the end of the CDR3, since the read stops 3 residues before it. V and J are TRBV5-1 and TRBJ1-6; 7 nucleotides line up with TRBD1. Germline V CDR1 and CDR2: SGHRS, YFSETQ. The CDR3 consists of 17 residues. With V trimmed by 4 bases and J by 7 bases, 14 bases remained unmatched. The CDR3 region is CASSPRGDRTGNSPLHF. CDR3 DNA (partial): TGCGCCAGCAGCCCGAGGGGGGACAGAACCGGGAATTCACCC.